This TCR beta chain was identified in a study of blood T cells in healthy people across ages. Study-level points and caveats: A roughly linear fall in TCR beta diversity per million T cells was seen with increasing age. Diversity was estimated from one million T cells, and these estimates were considered underestimates.

The amount of total RNA extracted per sample was at least 6 micrograms. This CDR3 contains 15 residues. V lost 0 bases and J 4 bases, leaving 12 bases between the germline ends. CDR1 is MGHRA and CDR2 is YSYEKL in the germline V gene. A second PCR of roughly 7 to 11 cycles used a sample-barcoded 5' primer and a J-beta primer mix. CDR3-containing paired-end reads numbering at least 3 million came from each sample. One entry per CDR3 protein, called by TCRdb with MiXCR from the 5' RACE reads. The sample has 1,800,000 or so distinct CDR3 sequences, approximately 39% seen once; the top ten hold 23%. Remarks on this clonotype: Its antigen is unidentified.

The chain has TRBV4-1 and TRBJ1-1, with D possibly TRBD1 on 5 matching bases. Sequenced material: blood. This TCR was recovered from a human donor in good health. CDR3 in amino acids: CASSQDGGESTEAFF. The CDR3 DNA reads TGCGCCAGCAGCCAAGACGGAGGGGAGAGCACTGAAGCTTTCTTT.